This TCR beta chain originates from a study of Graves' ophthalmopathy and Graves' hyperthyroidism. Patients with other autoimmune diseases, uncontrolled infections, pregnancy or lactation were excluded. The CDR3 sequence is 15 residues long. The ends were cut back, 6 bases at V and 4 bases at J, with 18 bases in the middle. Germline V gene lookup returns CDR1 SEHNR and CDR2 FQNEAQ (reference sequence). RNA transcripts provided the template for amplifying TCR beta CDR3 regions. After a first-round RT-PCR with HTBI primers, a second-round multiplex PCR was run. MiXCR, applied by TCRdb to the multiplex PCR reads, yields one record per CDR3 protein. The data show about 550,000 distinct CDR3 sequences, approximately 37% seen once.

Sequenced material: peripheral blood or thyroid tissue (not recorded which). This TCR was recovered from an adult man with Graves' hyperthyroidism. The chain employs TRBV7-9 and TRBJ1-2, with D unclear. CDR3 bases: TGTGCCAGCAGTCCGATACCGGCGGCAAGCTATGGCTACACCTTC. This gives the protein CASSPIPAASYGYTF.